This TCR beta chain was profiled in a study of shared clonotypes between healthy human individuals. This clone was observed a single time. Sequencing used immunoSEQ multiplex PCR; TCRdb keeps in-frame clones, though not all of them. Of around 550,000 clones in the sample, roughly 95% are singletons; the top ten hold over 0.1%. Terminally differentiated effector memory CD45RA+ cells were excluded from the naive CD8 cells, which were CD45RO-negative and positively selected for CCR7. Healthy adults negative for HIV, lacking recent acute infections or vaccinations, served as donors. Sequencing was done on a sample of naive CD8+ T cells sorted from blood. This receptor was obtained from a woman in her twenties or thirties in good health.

The CDR3 sequence is CASSSNKFGEQFF. The CDR3 DNA reads as TGTGCCAGCAGCTCCAATAAGTTTGGTGAGCAGTTCTTC. The gene calls are TRBV5-4 and TRBJ2-1; no clear D gene. The CDR3 is made up of 13 amino acids. Germline lookup yields CDR1 SGHNT and CDR2 YYREEE (reference sequence). The V gene lost 3 bases and the J gene lost 9 bases, with 13 bases spanning the gap.